One and the same sample provided the 14 T cell receptor beta chains below, sequenced in a study of CD8 T cells in ankylosing spondylitis. TCRdb recomputed calls from the 5' RACE reads with MiXCR, one row per CDR3 protein. The repertoire has approximately 500,000 distinct CDR3 sequences, roughly 13% of them found once; the top ten carry 6.8%. Whole-study results and caveats: A TCR beta motif of under 10 highly homologous variants seemed to mark ankylosing spondylitis blood.

No antigen is known for these receptors. The sequencing sample was made of blood, either unsorted or a sorted T cell fraction (not recorded which). The source of these receptors is a male donor with ankylosing spondylitis.

The sample holds one count of this clonotype. This chain connects TRBV6-2 or TRBV6-3 to TRBJ2-3, with 11 bases that match TRBD2. The CDR3 runs 17 residues. Looked up from germline, CDR1 is MNHEY and CDR2 is SVGEGT. V dropped 2 bases and J dropped 8; count of bases not matched to a gene: 12. The chain's CDR3 is CASSYPKGLAVPGTQYF. The CDR3 DNA reads as TGTGCCAGCAGTTACCCAAAGGGACTAGCGGTACCGGGTACGCAGTATTTT.

This clonotype was detected only a few times. V usage is TRBV10-3 and J usage is TRBJ2-7; TRBD2 agrees at 12 bases. CDR3 length: 14 residues. Germline trimming cut 8 bases from V and 3 bases from J; bases unmatched to any gene: 5. Germline V gene lookup returns CDR1 ENHRY and CDR2 SYGVKD. CDR3 in amino acids: CAIHPGLAGYEQYF. For the CDR3, the DNA is TGTGCCATCCACCCGGGACTAGCGGGCTACGAGCAGTACTTC.

The V gene is TRBV9, the J gene TRBJ2-4; 9 positions agree with TRBD1. CDR3 size: 16 residues. V shed 5 bases and J 6 bases; nucleotides not matched to a gene: 12. From germline, CDR1 is SGDLS and CDR2 YYNGEE. Here the CDR3 DNA reads TGTGCCAGCAGTACTTGGGACAGGGAATTTGCAAACATTCAGTACTTC. Its translation is CASSTWDREFANIQYF.

The CDR3 nucleotides read TGTGCCAGCAGCTTGTTTGCCAGGGGGCATGGCGGGGAGCTGTTTTTT. This codes for CASSLFARGHGGELFF. This chain joins TRBV5-5 and TRBJ2-2; 8 bases line up with TRBD1. V shed 1 base and J 7 bases; nucleotides not matched to a gene: 9. Per the germline V gene, CDR1 is SGHKS and CDR2 is YYEKEE (reference sequence). The CDR3 extends over 16 amino acids.

The chain uses TRBV20-1 and TRBJ1-5; 9 bases are shared with TRBD1. This CDR3 has 14 residues. V shed 3 bases and J 7 bases; nucleotides not matched to a gene: 7. CDR1 and CDR2 from the germline V gene are DFQATT and SNEGSKA (reference sequence). The CDR3: CSASRPDRGQPQHF. In nucleotides, the CDR3 is TGCAGTGCTAGCCGTCCGGACAGGGGACAGCCCCAGCATTTT.

The chain couples TRBV19 to TRBJ2-6, with D hard to call. The V gene's germline CDR1 is LNHDA and CDR2 SQIVND (reference sequence). Trimming took off 7 bases at V and 1 base at J, with 11 bases between the two ends. The CDR3 has 15 residues. The CDR3 sequence is CASTPEASGANVLTF. CDR3 in DNA: TGTGCCAGTACCCCGGAAGCATCTGGGGCCAACGTCCTGACTTTC.

The chain couples TRBV11-3 to TRBJ2-7; D is undetermined. There are 13 residues in the CDR3. The germline V and J ends were trimmed by 5 bases and 5 bases, with 13 bases remaining between them. Germline V CDR1 and CDR2: SGHNT, YENEEA. The CDR3 region is CASSRGPRNEQYF. The CDR3 DNA reads as TGTGCCAGCAGCCGAGGTCCGCGGAACGAGCAGTACTTC. The full variable domain, its missing parts supplied by reference TRBV11-3 and TRBJ2-7, is EAGVVQSPRYKIIEKKQPVAFWCNPISGHNTLYWYLQNLGQGPELLIRYENEEAVDDSQLPKDRFSAERLKGVDSTLKIQPAELGDSAVYLCASSRGPRNEQYFGPGTRLTVT.

This clonotype was found a few times. The chain couples TRBV20-1 to TRBJ1-1, with D unclear. CDR3 size: 15 residues. Trimming took 0 bases from V and 0 from J, leaving 11 bases between them. The V gene's germline CDR1 is DFQATT and CDR2 SNEGSKA (reference sequence). The CDR3 spells CSARDSGSMNTEAFF. For the CDR3, the DNA is TGCAGTGCTAGAGATTCGGGGTCTATGAACACTGAAGCTTTCTTT.

This rearrangement joins TRBV28 to TRBJ2-1; 9 bases are a match to TRBD1. Germline V gives CDR1 MDHEN, CDR2 SYDVKM. The CDR3 spans 14 residues. After removal of 3 bases from V and 8 bases from J, the junction contained 5 bases not matched to a gene. The CDR3 protein is CASSFYRGRDEQFF. CDR3 DNA sequence: TGTGCCAGCAGTTTTTACAGGGGGCGGGATGAGCAGTTCTTC.

This clonotype was seen a few times. The V call is TRBV7-6, the J call TRBJ1-3; D is perhaps TRBD1 (5 bases). This CDR3 has 16 amino acids. CDR1 and CDR2 from the germline V gene are SGHVS and FNYEAQ. Between the trimmed V and J ends, which lost 4 bases and 0 bases, there was a span of 13 bases. CDR3 coding DNA: TGTGCCAGCAGCTCCTACGGGGCTCACTCTGGAAACACCATATATTTT. Amino acids: CASSSYGAHSGNTIYF.

V usage is TRBV6-5 and J usage is TRBJ1-4; TRBD1 agrees at 7 bases. This CDR3 is 15 amino acids long. CDR1 and CDR2 from the germline V gene are MNHEY and SVGAGI. V dropped 2 bases and J dropped 5; count of bases not matched to a gene: 5. DNA for the CDR3: TGTGCCAGCAGTTACGCCAGGGGGTTGAATGAAAAACTGTTTTTT. This codes for CASSYARGLNEKLFF.

The V call is TRBV11-2, the J call TRBJ2-3; unclear D gene. CDR3 size: 14 residues. CDR1 SGHAT and CDR2 FQNNGV come from the germline V gene. V was pared by 1 base and J by 2 bases, with 7 bases between. CDR3 in amino acids: CASSLALNTDTQYF. CDR3 bases: TGTGCCAGCAGCTTAGCACTAAACACAGATACGCAGTATTTT.

V is TRBV27 and J is TRBJ2-2; 8 bases match TRBD2. The CDR3 consists of 15 residues. The V segment lost 5 bases and the J segment 3 bases; nucleotides outside the gene matches: 5. Germline loops: CDR1 MNHEY, CDR2 SMNVEV (reference sequence). CDR3 nucleotide sequence: TGTGCCAGCAGTCCGCGGCGGGGGGACACCGGGGAGCTGTTTTTT. This encodes CASSPRRGDTGELFF.

The V gene is TRBV2, the J gene TRBJ1-2, with 8 positions matching TRBD1. The CDR3 runs 14 residues. Germline loops: CDR1 SNHLY, CDR2 FYNNEI. Trimming removed 6 bases from V and 7 bases from J; junction bases left unmatched: 10. The CDR3 DNA reads TGTGCCAGCAGGGAATACGGACAGGGAGTTGGCTACACCTTC. Its protein is CASREYGQGVGYTF. Looking up the rest from reference TRBV2 and TRBJ1-2 gives the full variable domain: EPEVTQTPSHQVTQMGQEVILRCVPISNHLYFYWYRQILGQKVEFLVSFYNNEISEKSEIFDDQFSVERPDGSNFTLKIRSTKLEDSAMYFCASREYGQGVGYTFGSGTRLTVV.